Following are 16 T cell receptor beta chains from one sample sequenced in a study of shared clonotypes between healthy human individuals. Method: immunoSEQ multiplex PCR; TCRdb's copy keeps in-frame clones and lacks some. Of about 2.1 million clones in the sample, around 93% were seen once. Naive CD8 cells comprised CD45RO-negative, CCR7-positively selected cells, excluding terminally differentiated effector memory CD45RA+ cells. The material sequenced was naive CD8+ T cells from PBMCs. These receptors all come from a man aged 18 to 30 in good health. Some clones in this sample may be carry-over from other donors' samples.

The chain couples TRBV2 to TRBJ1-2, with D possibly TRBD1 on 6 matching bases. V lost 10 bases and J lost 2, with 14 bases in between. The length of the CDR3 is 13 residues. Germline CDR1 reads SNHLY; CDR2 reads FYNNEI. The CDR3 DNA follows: TGTGCCATCACACAGGGAGGAAACTATGGCTACACCTTC. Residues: CAITQGGNYGYTF.

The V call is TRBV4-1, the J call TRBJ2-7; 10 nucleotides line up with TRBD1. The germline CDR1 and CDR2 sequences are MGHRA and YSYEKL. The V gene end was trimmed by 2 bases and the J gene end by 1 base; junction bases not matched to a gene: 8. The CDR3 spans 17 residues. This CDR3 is CASSQKAGQGLSYEQYF. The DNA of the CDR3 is TGCGCCAGCAGCCAAAAAGCGGGACAGGGGCTTTCCTACGAGCAGTACTTC.

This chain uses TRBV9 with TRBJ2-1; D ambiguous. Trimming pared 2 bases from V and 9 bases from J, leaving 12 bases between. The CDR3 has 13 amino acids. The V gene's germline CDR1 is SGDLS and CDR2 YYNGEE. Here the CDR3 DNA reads TGTGCCAGCAGCGTGGGTGGGAAGACTGAGCAGTTCTTC. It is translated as CASSVGGKTEQFF.

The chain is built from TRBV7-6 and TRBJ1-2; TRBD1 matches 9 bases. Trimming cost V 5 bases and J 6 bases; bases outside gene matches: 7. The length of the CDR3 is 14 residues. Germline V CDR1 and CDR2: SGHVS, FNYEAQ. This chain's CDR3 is CASSKPGQGDGYTF. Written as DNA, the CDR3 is TGTGCCAGCAGCAAACCGGGACAGGGAGATGGCTACACCTTC.

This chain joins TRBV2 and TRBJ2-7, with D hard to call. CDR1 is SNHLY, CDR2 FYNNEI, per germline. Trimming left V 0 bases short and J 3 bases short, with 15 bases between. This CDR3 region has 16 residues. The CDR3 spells CASSEALGRNRYEQYF. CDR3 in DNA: TGTGCCAGCAGTGAAGCGCTTGGGCGGAACCGCTACGAGCAGTACTTC.

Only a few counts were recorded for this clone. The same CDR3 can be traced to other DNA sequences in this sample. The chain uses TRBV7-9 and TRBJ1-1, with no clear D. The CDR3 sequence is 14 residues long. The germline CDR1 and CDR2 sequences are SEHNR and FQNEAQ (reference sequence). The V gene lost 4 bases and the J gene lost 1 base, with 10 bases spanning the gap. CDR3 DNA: TGTGCCAGCAGCTCCAGGACGGAGAACACTGAAGCTTTCTTT. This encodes CASSSRTENTEAFF.

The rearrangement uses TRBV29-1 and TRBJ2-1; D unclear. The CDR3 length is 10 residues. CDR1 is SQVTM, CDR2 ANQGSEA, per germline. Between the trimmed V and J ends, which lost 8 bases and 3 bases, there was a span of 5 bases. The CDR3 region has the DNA TGCAGCACGGACTACAATGAGCAGTTCTTC. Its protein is CSTDYNEQFF.

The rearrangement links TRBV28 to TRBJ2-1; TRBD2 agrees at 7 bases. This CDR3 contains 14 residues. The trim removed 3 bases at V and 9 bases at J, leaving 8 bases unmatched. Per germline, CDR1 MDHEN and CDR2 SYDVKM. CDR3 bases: TGTGCCAGCAGTTTTTGGCGGGAGTTGGCTGAGCAGTTCTTC. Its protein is CASSFWRELAEQFF.

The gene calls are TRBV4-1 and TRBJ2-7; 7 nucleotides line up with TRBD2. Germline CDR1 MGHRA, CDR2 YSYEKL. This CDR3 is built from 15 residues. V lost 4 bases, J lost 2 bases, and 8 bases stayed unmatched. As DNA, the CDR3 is TGCGCCAGCAGCCCAGAGCGGGGCAGACCCTACGAGCAGTACTTC. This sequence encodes CASSPERGRPYEQYF.

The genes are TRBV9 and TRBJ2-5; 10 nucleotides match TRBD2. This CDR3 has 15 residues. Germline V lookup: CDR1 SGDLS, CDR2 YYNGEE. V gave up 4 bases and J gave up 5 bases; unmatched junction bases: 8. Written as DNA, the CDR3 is TGTGCCAGCAGCCCAGGACTAGCGGTCTGGGAGACCCAGTACTTC. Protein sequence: CASSPGLAVWETQYF.

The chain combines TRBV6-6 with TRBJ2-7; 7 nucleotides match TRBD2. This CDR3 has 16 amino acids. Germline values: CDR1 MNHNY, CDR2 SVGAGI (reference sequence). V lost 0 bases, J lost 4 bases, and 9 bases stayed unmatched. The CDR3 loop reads CASSYSVGVGGYEQYF. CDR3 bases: TGTGCCAGCAGTTACTCTGTCGGGGTGGGAGGGTACGAGCAGTACTTC.

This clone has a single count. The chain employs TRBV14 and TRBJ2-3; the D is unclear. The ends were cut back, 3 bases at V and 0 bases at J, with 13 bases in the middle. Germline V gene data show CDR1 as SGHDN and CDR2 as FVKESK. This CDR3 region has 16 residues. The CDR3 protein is CASSHPDVTSTDTQYF. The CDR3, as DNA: TGTGCCAGCAGCCACCCGGACGTAACTAGCACAGATACGCAGTATTTT.

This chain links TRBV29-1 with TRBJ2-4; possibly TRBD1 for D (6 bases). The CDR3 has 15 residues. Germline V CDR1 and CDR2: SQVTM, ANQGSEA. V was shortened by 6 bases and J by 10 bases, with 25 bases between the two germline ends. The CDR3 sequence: CSVTSVGSGEFIQYF. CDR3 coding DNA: TGCAGCGTCACCTCCGTGGGATCAGGGGAATTTATTCAGTACTTC. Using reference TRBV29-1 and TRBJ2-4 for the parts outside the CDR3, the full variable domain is SAVISQKPSRDICQRGTSLTIQCQVDSQVTMMFWYRQQPGQSLTLIATANQGSEATYESGFVIDKFPISRPNLTFSTLTVSNMSPEDSSIYLCSVTSVGSGEFIQYFGAGTRLSVL.

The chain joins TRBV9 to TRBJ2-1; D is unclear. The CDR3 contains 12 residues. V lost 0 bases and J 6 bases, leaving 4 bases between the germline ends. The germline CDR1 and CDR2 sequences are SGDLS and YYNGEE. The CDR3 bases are TGTGCCAGCAGCGTAGCTACCAATGAGCAGTTCTTC. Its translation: CASSVATNEQFF.

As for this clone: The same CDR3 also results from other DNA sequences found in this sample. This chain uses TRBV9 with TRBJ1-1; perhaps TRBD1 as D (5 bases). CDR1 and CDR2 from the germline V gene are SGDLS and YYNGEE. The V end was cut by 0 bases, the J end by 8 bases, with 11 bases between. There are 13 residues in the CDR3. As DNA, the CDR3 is TGTGCCAGCAGCGTAGGCGGAAGGGGCGAAGCTTTCTTT. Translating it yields CASSVGGRGEAFF.

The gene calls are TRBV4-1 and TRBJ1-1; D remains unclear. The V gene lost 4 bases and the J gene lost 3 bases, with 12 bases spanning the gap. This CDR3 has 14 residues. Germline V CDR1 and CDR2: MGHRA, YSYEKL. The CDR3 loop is CASSPPQRDTEAFF. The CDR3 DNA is TGCGCCAGCAGCCCCCCCCAAAGGGACACTGAAGCTTTCTTT.